A single sample is the source of the 26 T cell receptor beta chains below, sequenced in a study of blood T cell repertoires in COVID-19 (dated by TCRdb to the early 2020s). The library was built by means of the immunoSEQ multiplex PCR assay. As stored in TCRdb, this immuneACCESS dataset retains in-frame rearrangements with V and J assigned. A fraction of the clones does not appear; measured against another copy, unresolved V genes explain less than half of the discrepancy, and the remainder lacks a known reason. This sample has about 200,000 clones in its table, and approximately 90% of those were observed once. The ten top clones hold around 2.3% of the sample. The sequencing sample was made of PBMCs or T cells enriched from blood (not recorded which). The receptors were gathered from a woman in her 30s who had recovered from COVID-19.

V and J are TRBV4-1 and TRBJ2-7, with 11 bases aligning to TRBD1. CDR1 is MGHRA and CDR2 is YSYEKL in the germline V gene. Trimming cost V 5 bases and J 3 bases; bases outside gene matches: 6. The CDR3 extends over 15 amino acids. CDR3 region: CASSSRDRGDYEQYF. DNA of the CDR3: TGCGCCAGCAGCTCGAGGGACAGGGGGGACTACGAGCAGTACTTC.

This chain connects TRBV30 to TRBJ1-1; maybe TRBD1 (5 bases). The V end lost 3 bases, the J end lost 2 bases, and 16 bases lay between the germline ends. CDR3 length: 15 residues. Germline loops: CDR1 GTSNPN, CDR2 SVGIG (reference sequence). The CDR3 loop reads CAWRVRAPFNTEAFF. The CDR3 DNA reads as TGTGCCTGGAGGGTCAGGGCGCCGTTTAACACTGAAGCTTTCTTT.

V and J are TRBV7-3 and TRBJ2-1; TRBD2 agrees at 7 bases. Germline CDR1 is SGHTA and CDR2 is FQGTGA. V trimming: 2 bases; J trimming: 4 bases; junction bases outside the gene matches: 2. The CDR3 totals 14 residues. This CDR3 is CASSLLAAYNEQFF. CDR3 DNA sequence: TGTGCCAGCAGCTTACTAGCGGCGTACAATGAGCAGTTCTTC.

The genes are TRBV28 and TRBJ2-7, with D tentatively TRBD1 (5 bases). The CDR3 spans 14 residues. From germline, CDR1 is MDHEN and CDR2 SYDVKM. V was clipped by 6 bases and J by 1 base, with 13 bases between them. The CDR3 DNA reads as TGTGCCAGCAGATCGCCGACAGCTTCCTACGAGCAGTACTTC. Protein sequence: CASRSPTASYEQYF.

On this clone itself: The sample contains more than one DNA sequence encoding this CDR3. The V call is TRBV19, the J call TRBJ1-1; no definite D call. This CDR3 spans 13 amino acids. Germline-derived CDR1 and CDR2 are LNHDA and SQIVND (reference sequence). V lost 3 bases, J lost 2 bases, and 7 bases lay in between. The CDR3 DNA follows: TGTGCCAGTAGTATTTCAGTCAACACTGAAGCTTTCTTT. This translates into CASSISVNTEAFF.

Worth noting for this clone: Other DNA sequences in this sample translate to the same CDR3. This chain joins TRBV3-1 (or the pseudogene TRBV3-2) and TRBJ2-5; D gene unclear. Per germline, CDR1 LGHDT and CDR2 YNNKEL (reference sequence). This CDR3 has 13 residues. Trimming pared 0 bases from V and 3 bases from J, leaving 5 bases between. Written as DNA, the CDR3 is TGTGCCAGCAGCCAAGATCGGGAAGAGACCCAGTACTTC. This gives the protein CASSQDREETQYF.

The chain employs TRBV7-9 and TRBJ2-1; D might be TRBD2 (6 bases). The CDR3 loop spans 17 amino acids. The germline V gene has CDR1 SEHNR and CDR2 FQNEAQ (reference sequence). V lost 5 bases to trimming and J lost 6 bases, with 23 bases between them. The CDR3 DNA is TGTGCCAGCAGCCAAATAGCGGAGCACGATCCAGGCAATGAGCAGTTCTTC. This translates into CASSQIAEHDPGNEQFF.

This chain uses TRBV19 with TRBJ2-1, with 8 bases identical to TRBD2. V lost 5 bases and J lost 6; bases outside the gene matches: 6. The germline gives CDR1 LNHDA, CDR2 SQIVND (reference sequence). The CDR3 runs 14 residues. The CDR3 is CASSLTGTSNEQFF. CDR3 in DNA: TGTGCCAGTAGTTTAACCGGGACTAGCAATGAGCAGTTCTTC.

The chain has TRBV24-1 and TRBJ1-2; D remains unclear. Germline lookup yields CDR1 KGHDR and CDR2 SFDVKD. Trimming removed 2 bases at V and 3 bases at J, with 18 bases between. The CDR3 runs to 17 residues. CDR3 sequence: CATSDSRNPDADYGYTF. In nucleotides, the CDR3 is TGTGCCACCAGTGATTCTAGAAATCCGGATGCTGACTATGGCTACACCTTC.

This chain links TRBV7-9 with TRBJ2-1; weak D call: TRBD2 (7 bases). Trimming stripped 5 bases from V and 4 bases from J, with 18 bases between. This CDR3 has 16 residues. Germline V gene lookup returns CDR1 SEHNR and CDR2 FQNEAQ (reference sequence). The CDR3 sequence: CASSPLGGGHYNEQFF. The CDR3 DNA follows: TGTGCCAGCAGCCCCCTTGGGGGGGGGCATTACAATGAGCAGTTCTTC.

The chain is built from TRBV10-2 and TRBJ2-7; D perhaps matches TRBD1 (5 bases). Looked up from germline, CDR1 is WSHSY and CDR2 is SAAADI. This CDR3 spans 15 amino acids. V was cut by 10 bases and J by 2 bases, with 21 bases left in between. CDR3 loop: CATYRGRVSPYEQYF. The DNA for the CDR3 is TGCGCCACATACCGCGGCAGGGTGAGTCCCTACGAGCAGTACTTC.

The CDR3 region is CASSPRADNEKLFF. CDR3 bases: TGCGCCAGCAGCCCCAGGGCCGATAATGAAAAACTGTTTTTT. The rearrangement links TRBV5-1 to TRBJ1-4, with D maybe TRBD1 (5 bases). The CDR3 has 14 residues. Per the germline V gene, CDR1 is SGHRS and CDR2 is YFSETQ. The V end lost 4 bases, the J end lost 4 bases, and 11 bases lay between the germline ends.

This clone was observed once. V gene TRBV21-1 combines with J gene TRBJ2-1; TRBD2 was called by the table and not checked on the DNA. TRBV21-1 is an annotated pseudogene. The CDR3 loop spans 18 amino acids. The CDR3 loop reads CASSSRGGDKRYGNEQFF. The DNA for the CDR3 is TGTGCCAGCAGCAGCAGGGGAGGGGATAAACGTTATGGCAATGAGCAGTTCTTC.

The V and J genes are TRBV30 and TRBJ2-1; D might be TRBD2 (5 bases). The CDR3 contains 17 residues. CDR1 GTSNPN and CDR2 SVGIG come from the germline V gene (reference sequence). The V end lost 3 bases, the J end lost 0 bases, and 18 bases lay between the germline ends. The CDR3 DNA reads as TGTGCCTGGAGCTACACGAGGACTTCCAGCTCCTACAATGAGCAGTTCTTC. This codes for CAWSYTRTSSSYNEQFF.

This clone was observed a single time. This chain connects TRBV5-4 to TRBJ2-1; TRBD2 matches 8 bases. The V gene's germline CDR1 is SGHNT and CDR2 YYREEE (reference sequence). V dropped 2 bases and J dropped 3; count of bases not matched to a gene: 10. The CDR3 has 17 residues. In DNA form, the CDR3 reads TGTGCCAGCAGCTTTCGGACTTTGACTAGCGACTACAATGAGCAGTTCTTC. Its protein product is CASSFRTLTSDYNEQFF.

This chain links TRBV4-3 with TRBJ2-7; possibly TRBD2 for D (6 bases). Per the germline V gene, CDR1 is LGHNA and CDR2 is YSLEER. Trimming left V 0 bases short and J 2 bases short, with 17 bases between. The CDR3 totals 17 residues. CDR3: CASSQDPQAGKTYEQYF. DNA for the CDR3: TGCGCCAGCAGCCAAGACCCTCAGGCGGGGAAAACCTACGAGCAGTACTTC.

The chain couples TRBV15 to TRBJ1-2, with TRBD1 matching over 9 bases. Germline loops: CDR1 LNHNV, CDR2 YYDKDF (reference sequence). The J segment lost 3 bases and the V segment lost 2 bases, leaving 4 bases of the junction unmatched. The CDR3 is 15 residues long. CDR3 amino acids: CATSRRGQGDYGYTF. CDR3 bases: TGTGCCACCAGCAGAAGGGGACAGGGTGACTATGGCTACACCTTC.

The chain has TRBV5-4 and TRBJ2-4, with D possibly matching TRBD2 (7 bases). V gave up 4 bases and J gave up 6 bases, with 17 bases separating them. CDR3 length: 15 residues. CDR1 and CDR2 from the germline V gene are SGHNT and YYREEE (reference sequence). CDR3 bases: TGTGCCAGCAGCAAACCAGGGGAGCGGGGAAACATTCAGTACTTC. Protein product: CASSKPGERGNIQYF.

This clone was counted once. The chain recombines TRBV27 with TRBJ1-6; no definite D call. The CDR3 covers 17 residues. V dropped 5 bases and J dropped 8 bases, with 22 bases sitting between them. CDR1 and CDR2 (germline): MNHEY, SMNVEV (reference sequence). The CDR3 reads CASSTVAGSEFHSPLHF. CDR3 sequence (DNA): TGTGCCAGCAGTACCGTCGCCGGGTCCGAATTCCATTCACCCCTCCACTTT.

J is TRBJ2-2 and V is TRBV9; TRBD1 aligns across 8 bases. The V segment lost 5 bases and the J segment 5 bases; nucleotides outside the gene matches: 5. The V gene's germline CDR1 is SGDLS and CDR2 YYNGEE. This CDR3 contains 14 residues. As DNA, the CDR3 is TGTGCCAGCAGGACAGGGGCGAGGACCGGGGAGCTGTTTTTT. The encoded protein is CASRTGARTGELFF. Combining the CDR3 with reference TRBV9 and TRBJ2-2 gives the whole variable domain DSGVTQTPKHLITATGQRVTLRCSPRSGDLSVYWYQQSLDQGLQFLIQYYNGEERAKGNILERFSAQQFPDLHSELNLSSLELGDSALYFCASRTGARTGELFFGEGSRLTVL.

This chain uses TRBV4-1 with TRBJ2-1; 12 bases fit TRBD2. The CDR3 has 17 residues. J lost 6 bases, V lost 4 bases, and 10 bases had no gene match. In germline, CDR1 is MGHRA, CDR2 YSYEKL. CDR3 DNA: TGCGCCAGCAGCCTCTCCGCGACTAGCGGGAGTGGCAATGAGCAGTTCTTC. Residues: CASSLSATSGSGNEQFF.

This clone was detected only once. The chain joins TRBV14 to TRBJ1-2, with a possible D match to TRBD1 (6 bases). This CDR3 region has 15 residues. Deletions cut 4 bases from V and 2 bases from J, with 14 bases between. CDR1 and CDR2 from the germline V gene are SGHDN and FVKESK. CDR3 in DNA: TGTGCCAGCAGCCCTCGGGGGGCTTTGAACTATGGCTACACCTTC. Its translation is CASSPRGALNYGYTF.

The V and J genes are TRBV11-3 and TRBJ2-1, with TRBD2 matching 9 bases. Germline V gene data show CDR1 as SGHNT and CDR2 as YENEEA. With 1 base clipped from V and 8 bases from J, the junction kept 3 bases outside the gene matches. The CDR3 is 14 residues long. DNA of the CDR3: TGTGCCAGCAGCTTAGCCCGGACTAGCGATGAGCAGTTCTTC. Translating gives CASSLARTSDEQFF.

The chain carries TRBV7-8 and TRBJ2-6, with a possible D match to TRBD1 (5 bases). Germline lookup yields CDR1 SGHVS and CDR2 FQNEAQ. Trimming shortened V by 5 bases and J by 2 bases, and 7 bases separated the two germline ends. This CDR3 comprises 14 residues. The CDR3 DNA follows: TGTGCCAGCAGCCGCAGGGCTGGGGCCAACGTCCTGACTTTC. This encodes CASSRRAGANVLTF.

The gene calls are TRBV7-8 and TRBJ2-4; no reliable D call. The CDR3 is 16 amino acids. The germline V gene has CDR1 SGHVS and CDR2 FQNEAQ. The V end was cut by 2 bases, the J end by 1 base, with 12 bases between. CDR3 residues: CASSLYSSGAKNIQYF. The CDR3 region has the DNA TGTGCCAGCAGCTTATATTCCAGTGGCGCCAAAAACATTCAGTACTTC.

The gene calls are TRBV5-5 and TRBJ1-5; 8 bases map to TRBD1. CDR1 is SGHKS and CDR2 is YYEKEE in the germline V gene (reference sequence). This CDR3 contains 15 residues. The trim removed 3 bases at V and 2 bases at J, leaving 4 bases unmatched. CDR3: CASSSDRGRNQPQHF. In nucleotides, the CDR3 is TGTGCCAGCAGCTCCGACAGGGGTCGCAATCAGCCCCAGCATTTT.